A single sample gave rise to the 23 T cell receptor beta chains below, sequenced in a study of regulatory T cells in long-lasting Graves disease. This sample's time point: persistent/refractory GD, antithyroid drugs over 5 years with positive TRAb. Following extraction of RNA from PBMCs, that RNA was used to make the TCR library. TCR beta libraries were built with iRepertoire HTBI primers and Arm-PCR of CDR3 regions. TCRdb independently ran MiXCR on the multiplex PCR reads; one entry per CDR3 protein. Of a few hundred thousand distinct CDR3 sequences in the sample, about 20% were seen once. Sequenced material: peripheral blood mononuclear cells (PBMCs), taken when the disease was refractory, from a patient treated with antithyroid drugs. Receptor source: a female donor with Graves disease.

This clonotype was counted many times. The V and J genes are TRBV28 and TRBJ1-5, with D maybe TRBD1 (6 bases). The germline gives CDR1 MDHEN, CDR2 SYDVKM. V dropped 2 bases and J dropped 3 bases, with 8 bases sitting between them. This CDR3 comprises 14 residues. Here the CDR3 DNA reads TGTGCCAGCAGTTTAACAGGGCACAATCAGCCCCAGCATTTT. Its protein product is CASSLTGHNQPQHF.

This clonotype was recorded many times. The chain joins TRBV28 to TRBJ1-5; no definite D call. V was shortened by 6 bases and J by 0 bases, with 12 bases between the two germline ends. The length of the CDR3 is 15 residues. In germline, CDR1 is MDHEN, CDR2 SYDVKM. The CDR3 DNA sequence: TGTGCCAGCAGCCCCCCCCCTTATAGCAATCAGCCCCAGCATTTT. Translating gives CASSPPPYSNQPQHF.

This clonotype was seen a handful of times. The chain employs TRBV15 and TRBJ2-7; no firm D call. The CDR3 sequence is 18 residues long. Germline-derived CDR1 and CDR2 are LNHNV and YYDKDF (reference sequence). Trimming removed 0 bases from V and 2 bases from J, with 20 bases in between. The CDR3 sequence: CATSRDPPPGTLAYEQYF. CDR3 nucleotide sequence: TGTGCCACCAGCAGAGATCCCCCCCCGGGTACCCTCGCCTACGAGCAGTACTTC. The variable domain in full, with the rest retrieved from reference TRBV15 and TRBJ2-7, is DAMVIQNPRYQVTQFGKPVTLSCSQTLNHNVMYWYQQKSSQAPKLLFHYYDKDFNNEADTPDNFQSRRPNTSFCFLDIRSPGLGDTAMYLCATSRDPPPGTLAYEQYFGPGTRLTVT.

The chain is built from TRBV18 and TRBJ2-5; TRBD2 aligns across 7 bases. The CDR3 length is 15 residues. CDR1 KGHSH and CDR2 LQKENI come from the germline V gene. Trimming took 6 bases from V and 5 from J; bases not matched to a gene: 12. CDR3 loop: CASSRASGAGETQYF. The CDR3 DNA is TGTGCCAGCTCCCGGGCCAGCGGAGCGGGGGAGACCCAGTACTTC.

This clonotype was observed a handful of times. The chain links TRBV5-1 to TRBJ1-1; D ambiguous. V shed 4 bases and J shed 10 bases, with 17 bases lying between them. CDR1 and CDR2 from the germline V gene are SGHRS and YFSETQ. This CDR3 has 13 amino acids. The DNA for the CDR3 is TGCGCCAGCAGCGTAGGATCAGGAGCTGGAGCTTTCTTT. Protein: CASSVGSGAGAFF.

The rearrangement joins TRBV27 to TRBJ2-7; 7 nucleotides agree with TRBD1. The CDR3 totals 17 residues. Germline CDR1 reads MNHEY; CDR2 reads SMNVEV (reference sequence). J was trimmed by 2 bases and V by 6 bases; bases with no gene match: 16. For the CDR3, the DNA is TGTGCCAGCAGCCTTGCCTCTCCAAACAGGGGTCCCTACGAGCAGTACTTC. Encoded protein: CASSLASPNRGPYEQYF.

The chain combines TRBV10-2 with TRBJ2-2, with D uncertain. This CDR3 is 14 amino acids long. Germline CDR1 and CDR2: WSHSY and SAAADI. Trimming pared 8 bases from V and 2 bases from J, leaving 12 bases between. CDR3 nucleotide sequence: TGCGCCAGCCGCAAGGCTGTCAACACCGGGGAGCTGTTTTTT. Translated: CASRKAVNTGELFF.

This chain connects TRBV6-2 or TRBV6-3 to TRBJ2-1; D is perhaps TRBD1 (6 bases). The CDR3 has 15 amino acids. Germline CDR1 is MNHEY and CDR2 is SVGEGT. V lost 6 bases and J 2 bases, leaving 14 bases between the germline ends. The CDR3 nucleotides read TGTGCCAGCAGCGCGTACCGGGACACCTACAATGAGCAGTTCTTC. It yields the protein CASSAYRDTYNEQFF.

This clonotype was found once. Mismatch with germline at one junction end may stem from a read error. The chain couples TRBV5-1 to TRBJ1-1; D unclear. The CDR3 contains 14 residues. Germline V lookup: CDR1 SGHRS, CDR2 YFSETQ. The CDR3 protein is CASSMDGMNSEAFF. In DNA, the CDR3 is TGCGCCAGCAGCATGGACGGAATGAACTCTGAAGCTTTCTTT. Looking up the rest from reference TRBV5-1 and TRBJ1-1 gives the full variable domain: KAGVTQTPRYLIKTRGQQVTLSCSPISGHRSVSWYQQTPGQGLQFLFEYFSETQRNKGNFPGRFSGRQFSNSRSEMNVSTLELGDSALYLCASSMDGMNSEAFFGQGTRLTVV.

The V call is TRBV3-1, the J call TRBJ1-1; no reliable D call. The CDR3 has 14 amino acids. Germline CDR1 and CDR2: LGHDT and YNNKEL (reference sequence). Trimming removed 6 bases from V and 3 bases from J, with 14 bases in between. The CDR3 protein is CASSPRPPHTEAFF. As DNA, the CDR3 is TGTGCCAGCAGTCCTCGACCCCCCCACACTGAAGCTTTCTTT.

This clonotype was found a few times. The DNA of the CDR3 is TGTGCCAGCAGTTATGGTTACCCCCAGGGTGGCTTGTTCGAGCAGTACTTC. Translated: CASSYGYPQGGLFEQYF. The rearrangement links TRBV6-2 or TRBV6-3 to TRBJ2-7, with a tentative D call TRBD1 (5 bases). The CDR3 extends over 17 amino acids. Germline V lookup: CDR1 MNHEY, CDR2 SVGEGT. V lost 3 bases to trimming and J lost 6 bases, with 24 bases between them.

This clonotype was found a few times. V usage is TRBV27 and J usage is TRBJ2-5; 9 nucleotides match TRBD1. This CDR3 region has 13 residues. J was trimmed by 5 bases and V by 6 bases; bases with no gene match: 4. Per germline, CDR1 MNHEY and CDR2 SMNVEV (reference sequence). CDR3 DNA sequence: TGTGCCAGCAGAGACAGGGGGTTGGAGACCCAGTACTTC. Translation: CASRDRGLETQYF.

At least ten counts were recorded for this clonotype. The chain carries TRBV28 and TRBJ1-2; tentatively, D is TRBD1 (5 bases). Germline V gene data show CDR1 as MDHEN and CDR2 as SYDVKM. V lost 7 bases to trimming and J lost 0 bases, with 15 bases between them. The CDR3 runs to 15 residues. The CDR3 region has the DNA TGTGCCAGCATTGCATCCGGACATTCTAACTATGGCTACACCTTC. Amino acids: CASIASGHSNYGYTF.

As to this clonotype: This may stem from a read error, because a much larger clone lies one nucleotide away. The chain couples TRBV5-1 to TRBJ2-7, with a weak D call TRBD2 (6 bases). The germline V gene encodes CDR1 SGHRS and CDR2 YFSETQ. The CDR3 runs to 13 residues. DNA for the CDR3: TGCGCCAGCAGCTGGAGCGGGTCTGGCGAGCAGCACTTC. This sequence encodes CASSWSGSGEQHF.

In its sample, this clonotype was seen a few times. This CDR3 is CASSPRRPQNTGELFF. CDR3 nucleotide sequence: TGTGCCAGCAGCCCTCGCCGGCCGCAAAACACCGGGGAGCTGTTTTTT. The rearrangement links TRBV6-1 to TRBJ2-2; no clear D. Germline CDR1 is MNHNS and CDR2 is SASEGT. There are 16 residues in the CDR3. V was pared by 6 bases and J by 2 bases, with 16 bases between.

CDR3 region: CASRSSGTNTGELFF. The CDR3 nucleotides read TGTGCCAGCAGGAGTAGCGGGACCAACACCGGGGAGCTGTTTTTT. V is TRBV6-1 and J is TRBJ2-2; 8 bases fit TRBD2. This CDR3 has 15 residues. CDR1 and CDR2 from the germline V gene are MNHNS and SASEGT. The ends lost 6 bases at V and 2 bases at J; junction bases unmatched: 5.

This clonotype was counted at least ten times. The chain couples TRBV2 to TRBJ1-2, with D possibly TRBD1 on 6 matching bases. Per the germline V gene, CDR1 is SNHLY and CDR2 is FYNNEI. This CDR3 is built from 14 residues. Between the trimmed V and J ends, which lost 2 bases and 4 bases, there was a span of 11 bases. This CDR3 is CASSESQGPYGYTF. In DNA, the CDR3 is TGTGCCAGCAGTGAAAGCCAGGGGCCCTATGGCTACACCTTC.

This clonotype was detected ten times or more. J is TRBJ2-7 and V is TRBV7-8, with TRBD2 as a possible D gene (7 bases). The germline V gene encodes CDR1 SGHVS and CDR2 FQNEAQ. V lost 4 bases to trimming and J lost 5 bases, with 15 bases between them. The CDR3 runs to 14 residues. CDR3 amino acids: CASSSRTAGNEQYF. The CDR3, as DNA: TGTGCCAGCAGCTCCAGGACAGCGGGAAACGAGCAGTACTTC.

This clonotype was observed a few times. The gene calls are TRBV30 and TRBJ1-1; D possibly corresponds to TRBD1 (5 bases). With 3 bases removed from V and 4 bases from J, the gap between germline ends came to 12 bases. Germline assignment: CDR1 GTSNPN and CDR2 SVGIG (reference sequence). The CDR3 covers 13 residues. The CDR3 nucleotides are TGTGCCTGGAGATCGGGGAGGGGCACTGAAGCTTTCTTT. The encoded protein is CAWRSGRGTEAFF.

This chain uses TRBV5-6 with TRBJ2-7; 12 bases map to TRBD1. Germline CDR1 and CDR2: SGHDT and YYEEEE. Trimming took 3 bases from V and 4 from J; bases not matched to a gene: 8. CDR3 size: 16 residues. The CDR3 sequence is CASSSGQGAPTYEQYF. CDR3 coding DNA: TGTGCCAGCAGCTCGGGACAGGGGGCCCCAACGTACGAGCAGTACTTC.

The table lists this clonotype with many counts. The chain joins TRBV10-3 to TRBJ2-5; TRBD1 aligns across 11 bases. Germline V gene data show CDR1 as ENHRY and CDR2 as SYGVKD. The CDR3 is 16 amino acids. Trimming took 3 bases from V and 4 from J; bases not matched to a gene: 7. The CDR3 coding sequence is TGTGCCATCAGTGATTCCGGGACAGGGGGAGCAGAGACCCAGTACTTC. Encoded protein: CAISDSGTGGAETQYF.

This clonotype was seen more than once but under ten times. This rearrangement joins TRBV2 to TRBJ2-2; 11 bases fit TRBD2. J gave up 0 bases and V 5 bases, and 5 bases lay outside the gene matches. The V gene's germline CDR1 is SNHLY and CDR2 FYNNEI. The CDR3 length is 17 residues. CDR3 residues: CASSLTSGTANTGELFF. The CDR3 bases are TGTGCCAGCAGTCTGACTAGCGGGACAGCGAACACCGGGGAGCTGTTTTTT.

This sequence joins TRBV30 and TRBJ2-7, with D hard to call. Looked up from germline, CDR1 is GTSNPN and CDR2 is SVGIG (reference sequence). V was clipped by 4 bases and J by 0 bases, with 10 bases between them. There are 13 residues in the CDR3. The CDR3 here is CAWKTGSSYEQYF. CDR3 DNA sequence: TGTGCCTGGAAGACCGGCAGCTCCTACGAGCAGTACTTC.